This TCR beta chain stems from a study of blood T cell repertoires in COVID-19. On the study more broadly: PBMCs, B-cell-depleted T cells, or T cells provided the cDNA or gDNA that made up the material.

Germline V gene lookup returns CDR1 SEHNR and CDR2 FQNEAQ (reference sequence). Germline trimming cut 2 bases from V and 4 bases from J; bases unmatched to any gene: 8. This CDR3 is 16 amino acids long. TCRdb's table, derived via immunoSEQ multiplex PCR, lists solely in-frame clones and lacks some. The sample lists about 170,000 clones, approximately 82% occurring once. Material for sequencing was peripheral blood. This TCR derives from a woman in her sixties or seventies who had recovered from COVID-19. The genes are TRBV7-9 and TRBJ2-3; TRBD1 matches at 8 bases. The CDR3 loop reads CASSLLSGQGPDTQYF. CDR3 coding DNA: TGTGCCAGCAGCTTATTGTCCGGACAGGGACCAGATACGCAGTATTTT.